Detailed here is one TCR beta chain. This clonotype was seen just once. Its antigen remains unidentified. No much larger clone is present one base from it, and per-base qualities are unavailable. One read offers little support. These data belong to a study of early T cells in non-severe SARS-CoV-2 infection (dated by TCRdb to the early 2020s). As for the study more broadly: Because TCR sequencing was done on bulk RNA from unsorted whole blood, the alpha and beta chains could not be paired.

In the germline V gene (reference sequence), CDR1 corresponds to DFQATT and CDR2 to SNEGSKA. Trimming accounts for 0 bases at V and 2 bases at J, while the number of junction bases matched to no gene is 4. The CDR3 holds 14 amino acids from the cysteine to the phenylalanine. Of the read, only the CDR3 DNA is kept; its 42 bases are in frame from base 1. The method was 5' RACE. Sequencer: NextSeq 500. The TCR library protocol attached unique molecular identifiers to individual cDNA molecules to correct for sequencing error and PCR bias. Both TCR alpha and beta chains were sequenced, and tight co-correlation was observed between alpha and beta sequence abundances in each sample. For the original study's pipeline: Decombinator V4 was used to perform V gene, J gene and CDR3 annotation of TCR sequences. TCRs were defined as expanded if a significant change between any two time points was detected under a Poisson model with p below 0.0001. TCR abundances were normalised to the total number of TCRs sequenced per sample and expressed as counts per million. MAIT TCRs were defined by TRAV1-2 paired with TRAJ12, TRAJ20 or TRAJ33, and iNKT TCRs by TRAV10 paired with TRAJ18. VDJdb, accessed 1 November 2021, was searched for CMV, EBV and SARS-CoV-2 annotated TCRs, excluding TCRs annotated for multiple antigens. Starting from the raw public reads, TCRdb applied fastp trimming at Q25, assembled clones with MiXCR and retained in-frame beta chains. When rows share a CDR3 protein, they turn into one entry using the most common DNA and genes. V and J calls and clone size were set by TCRdb, not the authors. Present in this sample are about 19,000 distinct CDR3 sequences, approximately 4.1% of which were seen just once. The ten largest clones take up around 7.3% of the sample.

The research as a whole found: VDJdb matching was skewed toward anti-spike CD8 responses, so virus-specific expansions were likely underestimated and private and CD4 specificities were missed.

The study was a case-control design nested within a healthcare worker cohort in London, UK, with weekly nasopharyngeal swab PCR tests and blood sampling. Healthcare workers were recruited between 23 and 31 March 2020, during the week of the UK lockdown, and were followed weekly for up to roughly 15 weeks. The V gene is TRBV20-1 and the J gene is TRBJ2-7; 7 of the junction bases match TRBD1. Material: whole blood. This sequence originates from an adult who was a healthcare worker with PCR-confirmed SARS-CoV-2 infection or an uninfected control (not recorded which). The sequence in DNA is TGCAGTGCTAGAGAAACACAGGGGACCTACGAGCAGTACTTC. It is translated as CSARETQGTYEQYF.